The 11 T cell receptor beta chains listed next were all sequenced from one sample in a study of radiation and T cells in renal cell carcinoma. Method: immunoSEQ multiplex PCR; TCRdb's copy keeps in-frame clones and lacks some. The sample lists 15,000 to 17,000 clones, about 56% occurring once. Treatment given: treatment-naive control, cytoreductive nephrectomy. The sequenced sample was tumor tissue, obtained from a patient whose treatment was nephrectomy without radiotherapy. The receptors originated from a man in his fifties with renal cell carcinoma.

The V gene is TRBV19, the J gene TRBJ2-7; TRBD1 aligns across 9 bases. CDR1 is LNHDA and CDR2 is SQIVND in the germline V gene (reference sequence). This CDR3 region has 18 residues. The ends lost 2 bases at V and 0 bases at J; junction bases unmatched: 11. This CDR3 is CASSITLRTGETSYEQYF. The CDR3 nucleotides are TGTGCCAGTAGTATAACACTTAGGACAGGGGAAACCTCCTACGAGCAGTACTTC. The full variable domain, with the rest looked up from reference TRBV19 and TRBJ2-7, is DGGITQSPKYLFRKEGQNVTLSCEQNLNHDAMYWYRQDPGQGLRLIYYSQIVNDFQKGDIAEGYSVSREKKESFPLTVTSAQKNPTAFYLCASSITLRTGETSYEQYFGPGTRLTVT.

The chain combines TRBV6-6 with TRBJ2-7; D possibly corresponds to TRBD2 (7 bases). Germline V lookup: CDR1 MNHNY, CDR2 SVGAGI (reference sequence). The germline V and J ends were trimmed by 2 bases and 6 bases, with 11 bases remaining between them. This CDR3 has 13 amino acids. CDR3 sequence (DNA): TGTGCCAGCAGTTACGCGAGGGGGGGCGAGCAGTACTTC. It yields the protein CASSYARGGEQYF.

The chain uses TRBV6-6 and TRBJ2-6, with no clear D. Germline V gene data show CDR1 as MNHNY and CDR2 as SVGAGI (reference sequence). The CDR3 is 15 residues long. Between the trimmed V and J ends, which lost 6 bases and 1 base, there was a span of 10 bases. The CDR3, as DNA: TGTGCCAGCAGACGGTCAGATTCTGGGGCCAACGTCCTGACTTTC. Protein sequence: CASRRSDSGANVLTF.

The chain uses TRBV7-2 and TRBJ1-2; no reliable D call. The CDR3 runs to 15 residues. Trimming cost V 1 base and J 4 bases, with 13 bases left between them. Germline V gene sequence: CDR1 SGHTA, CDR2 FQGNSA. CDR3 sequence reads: CASSLEWVVGYGYTF. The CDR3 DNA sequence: TGTGCCAGCAGCTTAGAGTGGGTCGTTGGCTATGGCTACACCTTC.

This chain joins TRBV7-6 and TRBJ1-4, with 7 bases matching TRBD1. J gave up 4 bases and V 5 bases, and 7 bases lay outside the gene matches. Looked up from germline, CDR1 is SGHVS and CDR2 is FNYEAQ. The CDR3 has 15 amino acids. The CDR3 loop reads CASSPTRQGNEKLFF. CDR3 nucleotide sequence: TGTGCCAGCAGCCCAACCCGACAGGGTAATGAAAAACTGTTTTTT. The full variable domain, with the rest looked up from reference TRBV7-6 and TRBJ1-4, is GAGVSQSPRYKVTKRGQDVALRCDPISGHVSLYWYRQALGQGPEFLTYFNYEAQQDKSGLPNDRFSAERPEGSISTLTIQRTEQRDSAMYRCASSPTRQGNEKLFFGSGTQLSVL.

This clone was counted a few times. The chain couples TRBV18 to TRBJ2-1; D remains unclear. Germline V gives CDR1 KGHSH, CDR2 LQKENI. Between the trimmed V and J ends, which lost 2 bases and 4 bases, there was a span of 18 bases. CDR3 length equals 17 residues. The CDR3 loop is CASSPTRAGFTYNEQFF. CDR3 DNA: TGTGCCAGCTCACCAACCCGGGCCGGATTCACGTACAATGAGCAGTTCTTC.

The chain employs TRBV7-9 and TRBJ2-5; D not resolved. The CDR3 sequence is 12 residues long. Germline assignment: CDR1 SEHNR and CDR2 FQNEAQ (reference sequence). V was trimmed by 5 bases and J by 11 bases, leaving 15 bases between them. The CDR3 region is CASSGRHGEQYF. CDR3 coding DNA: TGTGCCAGCAGCGGCAGACACGGAGAGCAGTACTTC. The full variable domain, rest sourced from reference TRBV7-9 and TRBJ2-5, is DTGVSQNPRHKITKRGQNVTFRCDPISEHNRLYWYRQTLGQGPEFLTYFQNEAQLEKSRLLSDRFSAERPKGSFSTLEIQRTEQGDSAMYLCASSGRHGEQYFGPGTRLLVL.

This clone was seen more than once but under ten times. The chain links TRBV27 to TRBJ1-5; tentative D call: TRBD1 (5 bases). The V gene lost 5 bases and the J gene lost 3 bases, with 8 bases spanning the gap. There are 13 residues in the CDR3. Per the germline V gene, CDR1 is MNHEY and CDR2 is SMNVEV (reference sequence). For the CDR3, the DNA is TGTGCCAGCAGTGGGGGGGACAATCAGCCCCAGCATTTT. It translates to CASSGGDNQPQHF.

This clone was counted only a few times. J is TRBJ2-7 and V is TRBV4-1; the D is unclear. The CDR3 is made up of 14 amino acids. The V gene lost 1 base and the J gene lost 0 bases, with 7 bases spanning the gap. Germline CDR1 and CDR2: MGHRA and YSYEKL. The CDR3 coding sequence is TGCGCCAGCAGCCAAGTCGCAGCCTCCTACGAGCAGTACTTC. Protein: CASSQVAASYEQYF.

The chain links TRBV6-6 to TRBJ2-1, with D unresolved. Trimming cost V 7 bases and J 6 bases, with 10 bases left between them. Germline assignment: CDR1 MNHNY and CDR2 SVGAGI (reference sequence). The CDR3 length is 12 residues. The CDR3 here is CASKSRLNEQFF. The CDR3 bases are TGTGCCAGCAAATCCCGCCTCAATGAGCAGTTCTTC.

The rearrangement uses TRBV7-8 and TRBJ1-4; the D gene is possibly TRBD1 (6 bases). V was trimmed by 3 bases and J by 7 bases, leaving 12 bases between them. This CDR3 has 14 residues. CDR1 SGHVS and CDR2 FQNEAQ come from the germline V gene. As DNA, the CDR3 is TGTGCCAGCAGCTTTAACAGGGAAGGTGAAAAACTGTTTTTT. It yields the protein CASSFNREGEKLFF.